This record concerns one T cell receptor (beta chain) sequence. As yet, its antigen is unknown. This CDR3 contains 13 residues. Trimming removed 4 bases from V and 4 bases from J, with 11 bases in between. In germline, CDR1 is SGHNT, CDR2 YYREEE (reference sequence). Expressed TCRB transcripts got sequenced, as all isolated RNA was reverse transcribed. Regulatory, naive and central memory T cell samples averaged approximately 3.5 million reads. Produced via immunoSEQ multiplex PCR; TCRdb's table is partial and in-frame only. The data contain some 190,000 clones, around 7.9% of them singletons. This sample stems from a study of beta chain features in type 1 diabetes. Study conclusions and caveats: All four CD4+ subsets from Type 1 diabetes patients carried moderately but significantly shorter TCRB CDR3s.

Purities over 95% were achieved in all sorted populations. Sequenced input: central memory CD4+ T cells from blood. V and J are TRBV5-4 and TRBJ2-5; TRBD2 might be the D (5 bases). The receptor was isolated from a man between 18 and 29 years old with type 1 diabetes. In DNA, the CDR3 is TGTGCCAGCAGCCGTACTGAGGGAGAGACCCAGTACTTC. It codes for CASSRTEGETQYF.